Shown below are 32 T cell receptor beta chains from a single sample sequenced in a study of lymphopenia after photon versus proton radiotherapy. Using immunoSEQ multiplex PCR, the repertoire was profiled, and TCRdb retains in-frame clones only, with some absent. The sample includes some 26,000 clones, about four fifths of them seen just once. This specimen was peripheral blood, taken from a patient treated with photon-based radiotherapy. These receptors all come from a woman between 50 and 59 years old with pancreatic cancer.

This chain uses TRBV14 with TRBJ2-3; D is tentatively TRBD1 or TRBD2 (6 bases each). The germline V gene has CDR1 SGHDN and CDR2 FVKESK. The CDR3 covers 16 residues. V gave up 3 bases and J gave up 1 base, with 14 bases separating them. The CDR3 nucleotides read TGTGCCAGCAGCCAGGGCTCGGGGGCCCGCACAGATACGCAGTATTTT. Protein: CASSQGSGARTDTQYF.

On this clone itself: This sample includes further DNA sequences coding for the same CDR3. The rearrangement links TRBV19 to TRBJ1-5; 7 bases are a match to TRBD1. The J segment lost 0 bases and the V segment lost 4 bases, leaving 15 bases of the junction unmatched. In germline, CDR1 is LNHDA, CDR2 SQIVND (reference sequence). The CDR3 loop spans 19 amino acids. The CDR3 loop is CASSTRQGPPSNSNQPQHF. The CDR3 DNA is TGTGCCAGTAGTACACGACAGGGTCCTCCATCTAATAGCAATCAGCCCCAGCATTTT. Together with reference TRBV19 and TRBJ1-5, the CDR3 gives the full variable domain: DGGITQSPKYLFRKEGQNVTLSCEQNLNHDAMYWYRQDPGQGLRLIYYSQIVNDFQKGDIAEGYSVSREKKESFPLTVTSAQKNPTAFYLCASSTRQGPPSNSNQPQHFGDGTRLSIL.

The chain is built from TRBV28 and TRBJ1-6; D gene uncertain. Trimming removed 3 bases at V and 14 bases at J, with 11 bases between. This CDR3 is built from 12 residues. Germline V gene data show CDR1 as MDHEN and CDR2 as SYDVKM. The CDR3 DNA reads TGTGCCAGCAGTTTCTTCATGGCCTCCCTCCACTTT. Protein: CASSFFMASLHF. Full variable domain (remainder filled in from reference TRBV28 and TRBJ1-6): DVKVTQSSRYLVKRTGEKVFLECVQDMDHENMFWYRQDPGLGLRLIYFSYDVKMKEKGDIPEGYSVSREKKERFSLILESASTNQTSMYLCASSFFMASLHFGNGTRLTVT.

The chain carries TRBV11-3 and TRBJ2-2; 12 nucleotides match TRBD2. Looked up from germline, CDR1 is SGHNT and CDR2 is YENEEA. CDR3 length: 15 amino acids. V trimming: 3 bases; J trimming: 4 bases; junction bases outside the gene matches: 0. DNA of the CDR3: TGTGCCAGCAGCTTGGGACTAGCGGGCACCGGGGAGCTGTTTTTT. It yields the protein CASSLGLAGTGELFF.

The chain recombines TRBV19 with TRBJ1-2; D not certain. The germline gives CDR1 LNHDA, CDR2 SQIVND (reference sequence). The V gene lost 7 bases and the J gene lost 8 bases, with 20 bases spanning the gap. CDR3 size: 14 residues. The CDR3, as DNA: TGTGCCAGTACGAGACGGCAGGCCAATCCCGGCTACACCTTC. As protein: CASTRRQANPGYTF.

The CDR3 spells CASSLNVWGRTGELFF. CDR3 in DNA: TGCGCCAGCAGCTTGAATGTCTGGGGGCGAACCGGGGAGCTGTTTTTT. The J gene is TRBJ2-2, the V gene TRBV5-1; a weak D match, TRBD1 (6 bases). The CDR3 spans 16 residues. Trimming stripped 1 base from V and 5 bases from J, with 15 bases between. CDR1 and CDR2 (germline): SGHRS, YFSETQ.

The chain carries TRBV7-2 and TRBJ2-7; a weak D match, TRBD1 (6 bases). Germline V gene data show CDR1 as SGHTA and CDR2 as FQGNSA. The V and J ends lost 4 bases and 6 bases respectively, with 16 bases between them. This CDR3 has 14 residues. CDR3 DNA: TGTGCCAGCAGCTCAAACAGGGTATCTGGCGAGCAGTACTTC. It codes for CASSSNRVSGEQYF.

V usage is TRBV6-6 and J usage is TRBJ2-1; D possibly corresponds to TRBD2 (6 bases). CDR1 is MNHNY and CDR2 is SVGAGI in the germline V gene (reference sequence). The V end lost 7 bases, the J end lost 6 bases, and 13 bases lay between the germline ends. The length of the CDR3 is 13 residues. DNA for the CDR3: TGTGCCAGCACCAACGTGGGGGGCAATGAGCAGTTCTTC. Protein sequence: CASTNVGGNEQFF.

The CDR3 DNA sequence: TGTGCCACCCTAGCGGATCCCTACGAGCAGTACTTC. As protein: CATLADPYEQYF. The gene calls are TRBV6-1 and TRBJ2-7, with 7 bases that match TRBD2. The CDR3 contains 12 residues. V was pared by 10 bases and J by 2 bases, with 5 bases of the junction left unmatched. Germline CDR1 reads MNHNS; CDR2 reads SASEGT.

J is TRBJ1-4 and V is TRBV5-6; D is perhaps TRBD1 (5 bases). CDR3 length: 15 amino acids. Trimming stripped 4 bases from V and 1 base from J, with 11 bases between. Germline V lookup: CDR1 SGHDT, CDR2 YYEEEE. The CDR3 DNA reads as TGTGCCAGCAGCGTCACAGGCTTAACTAATGAAAAACTGTTTTTT. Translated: CASSVTGLTNEKLFF.

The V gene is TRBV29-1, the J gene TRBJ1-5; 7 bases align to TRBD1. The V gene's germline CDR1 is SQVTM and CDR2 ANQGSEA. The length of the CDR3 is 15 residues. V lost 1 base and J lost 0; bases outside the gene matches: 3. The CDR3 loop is CSVEGQGYSNQPQHF. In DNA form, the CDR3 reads TGCAGCGTTGAAGGACAGGGATATAGCAATCAGCCCCAGCATTTT.

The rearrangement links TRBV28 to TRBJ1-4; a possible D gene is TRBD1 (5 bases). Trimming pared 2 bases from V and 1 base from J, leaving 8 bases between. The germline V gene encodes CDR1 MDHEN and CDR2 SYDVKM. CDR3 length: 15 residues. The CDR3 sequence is CASSLPGRTNEKLFF. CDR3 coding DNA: TGTGCCAGCAGTTTACCAGGGCGAACTAATGAAAAACTGTTTTTT.

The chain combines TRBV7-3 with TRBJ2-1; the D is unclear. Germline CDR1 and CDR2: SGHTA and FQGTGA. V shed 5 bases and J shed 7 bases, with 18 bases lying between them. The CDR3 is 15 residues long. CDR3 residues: CASSHPGPQANEQFF. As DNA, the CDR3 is TGTGCCAGCAGCCACCCCGGGCCCCAGGCGAATGAGCAGTTCTTC.

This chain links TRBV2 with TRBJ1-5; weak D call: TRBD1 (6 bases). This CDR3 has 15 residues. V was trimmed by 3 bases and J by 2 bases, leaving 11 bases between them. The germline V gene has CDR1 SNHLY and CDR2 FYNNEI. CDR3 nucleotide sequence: TGTGCCAGCAGTGAGAAGGACAGCCGCAATCAGCCCCAGCATTTT. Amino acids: CASSEKDSRNQPQHF.

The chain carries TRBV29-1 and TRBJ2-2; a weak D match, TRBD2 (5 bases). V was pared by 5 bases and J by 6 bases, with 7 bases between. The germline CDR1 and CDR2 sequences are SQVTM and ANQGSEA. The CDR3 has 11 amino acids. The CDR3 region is CSVYGAGELFF. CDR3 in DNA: TGCAGCGTTTACGGGGCCGGGGAGCTGTTTTTT.

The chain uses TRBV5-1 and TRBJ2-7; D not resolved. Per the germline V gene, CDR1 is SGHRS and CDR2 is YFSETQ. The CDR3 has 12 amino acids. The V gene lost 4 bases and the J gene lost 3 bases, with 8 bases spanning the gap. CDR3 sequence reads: CASSAESYEQYF. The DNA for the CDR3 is TGCGCCAGCAGCGCCGAGAGCTACGAGCAGTACTTC.

In nucleotides, the CDR3 is TGTGCCAGCAGTTACCCGGGACAGGACACCGGGGAGCTGTTTTTT. Its protein is CASSYPGQDTGELFF. This sequence joins TRBV28 and TRBJ2-2, with 8 bases fitting TRBD1. J gave up 3 bases and V 4 bases, and 4 bases lay outside the gene matches. Germline CDR1 reads MDHEN; CDR2 reads SYDVKM. CDR3 size: 15 residues.

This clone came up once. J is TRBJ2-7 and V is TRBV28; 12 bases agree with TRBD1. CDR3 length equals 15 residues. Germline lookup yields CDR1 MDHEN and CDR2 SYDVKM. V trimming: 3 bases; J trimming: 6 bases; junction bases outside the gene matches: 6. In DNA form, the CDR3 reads TGTGCCAGCAGTTTCCCGGGACAGGGGGCCTCCGAGCAGTACTTC. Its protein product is CASSFPGQGASEQYF. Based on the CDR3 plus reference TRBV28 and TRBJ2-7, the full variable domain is DVKVTQSSRYLVKRTGEKVFLECVQDMDHENMFWYRQDPGLGLRLIYFSYDVKMKEKGDIPEGYSVSREKKERFSLILESASTNQTSMYLCASSFPGQGASEQYFGPGTRLTVT.

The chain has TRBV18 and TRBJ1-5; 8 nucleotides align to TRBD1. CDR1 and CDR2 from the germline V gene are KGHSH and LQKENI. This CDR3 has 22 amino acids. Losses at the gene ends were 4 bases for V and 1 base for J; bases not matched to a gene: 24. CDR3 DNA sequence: TGTGCCAGCTCACAACCGATGATTATTAGACAGGGGAGAGAGGAGAGCAATCAGCCCCAGCATTTT. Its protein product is CASSQPMIIRQGREESNQPQHF.

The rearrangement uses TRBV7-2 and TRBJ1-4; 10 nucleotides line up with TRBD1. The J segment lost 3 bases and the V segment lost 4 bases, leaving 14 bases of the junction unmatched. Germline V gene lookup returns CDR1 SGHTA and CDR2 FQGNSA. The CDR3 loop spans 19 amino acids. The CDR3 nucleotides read TGTGCCAGCAGCTCGTGGGGGACAGGGGATAGCGGGGCTAATGAAAAACTGTTTTTT. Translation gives CASSSWGTGDSGANEKLFF. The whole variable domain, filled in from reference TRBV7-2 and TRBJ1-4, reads GAGVSQSPSNKVTEKGKDVELRCDPISGHTALYWYRQSLGQGLEFLIYFQGNSAPDKSGLPSDRFSAERTGGSVSTLTIQRTQQEDSAVYLCASSSWGTGDSGANEKLFFGSGTQLSVL.

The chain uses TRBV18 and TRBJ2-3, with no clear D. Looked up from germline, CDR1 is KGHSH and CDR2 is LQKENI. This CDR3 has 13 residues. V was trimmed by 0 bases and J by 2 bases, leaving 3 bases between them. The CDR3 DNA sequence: TGTGCCAGCTCACCACCGTCCACAGATACGCAGTATTTT. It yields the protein CASSPPSTDTQYF. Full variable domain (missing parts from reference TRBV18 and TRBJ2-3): NAGVMQNPRHLVRRRGQEARLRCSPMKGHSHVYWYRQLPEEGLKFMVYLQKENIIDESGMPKERFSAEFPKEGPSILRIQQVVRGDSAAYFCASSPPSTDTQYFGPGTRLTVL.

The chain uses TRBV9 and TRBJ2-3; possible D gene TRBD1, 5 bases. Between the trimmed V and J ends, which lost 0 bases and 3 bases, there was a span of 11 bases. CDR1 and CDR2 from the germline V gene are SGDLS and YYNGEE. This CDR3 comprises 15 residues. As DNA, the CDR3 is TGTGCCAGCAGCGTAGGGTCAGGGCTAACAGATACGCAGTATTTT. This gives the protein CASSVGSGLTDTQYF.

The DNA for the CDR3 is TGTGCCTGGAAAGGCACATTGAACACTGAAGCTTTCTTT. Translating gives CAWKGTLNTEAFF. The rearrangement uses TRBV30 and TRBJ1-1, with D hard to call. V lost 4 bases and J 0 bases, leaving 9 bases between the germline ends. The CDR3 has 13 residues. CDR1 is GTSNPN, CDR2 SVGIG, per germline (reference sequence).

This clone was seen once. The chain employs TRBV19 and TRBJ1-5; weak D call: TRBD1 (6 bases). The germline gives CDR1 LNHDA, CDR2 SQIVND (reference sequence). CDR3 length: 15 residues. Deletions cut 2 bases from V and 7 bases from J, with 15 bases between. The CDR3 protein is CASSISHRVGQPQHF. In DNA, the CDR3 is TGTGCCAGTAGTATATCCCACAGGGTGGGACAGCCCCAGCATTTT.

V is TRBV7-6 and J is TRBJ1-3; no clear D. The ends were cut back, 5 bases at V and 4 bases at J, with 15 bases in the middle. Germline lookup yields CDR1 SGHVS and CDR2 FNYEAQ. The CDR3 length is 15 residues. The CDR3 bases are TGTGCCAGCAGCCCGTCTTGGGCAGTGGGAAACACCATATATTTT. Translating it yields CASSPSWAVGNTIYF.

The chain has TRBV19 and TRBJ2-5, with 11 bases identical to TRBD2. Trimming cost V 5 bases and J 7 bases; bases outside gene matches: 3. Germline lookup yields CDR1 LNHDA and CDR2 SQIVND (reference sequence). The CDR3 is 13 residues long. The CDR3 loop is CASSSGLAGTQYF. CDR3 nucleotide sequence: TGTGCCAGTAGTTCCGGACTAGCGGGGACCCAGTACTTC.

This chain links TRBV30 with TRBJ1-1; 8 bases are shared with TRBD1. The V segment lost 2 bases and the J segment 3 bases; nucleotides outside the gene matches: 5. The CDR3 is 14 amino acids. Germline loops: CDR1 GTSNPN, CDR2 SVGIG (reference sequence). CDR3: CAWSPGGGDTEAFF. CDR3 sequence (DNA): TGTGCCTGGAGTCCAGGGGGCGGAGACACTGAAGCTTTCTTT. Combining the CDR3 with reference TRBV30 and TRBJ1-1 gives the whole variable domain SQTIHQWPATLVQPVGSPLSLECTVEGTSNPNLYWYRQAAGRGLQLLFYSVGIGQISSEVPQNLSASRPQDRQFILSSKKLLLSDSGFYLCAWSPGGGDTEAFFGQGTRLTVV.

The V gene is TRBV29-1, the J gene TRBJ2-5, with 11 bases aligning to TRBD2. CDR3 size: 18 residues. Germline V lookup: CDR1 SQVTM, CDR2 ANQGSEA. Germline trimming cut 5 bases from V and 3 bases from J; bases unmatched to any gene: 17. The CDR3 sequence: CSVPRLAGLSPGKETQYF. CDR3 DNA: TGCAGCGTTCCCCGACTAGCGGGACTCTCACCCGGAAAAGAGACCCAGTACTTC. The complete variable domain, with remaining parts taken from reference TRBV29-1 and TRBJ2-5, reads SAVISQKPSRDICQRGTSLTIQCQVDSQVTMMFWYRQQPGQSLTLIATANQGSEATYESGFVIDKFPISRPNLTFSTLTVSNMSPEDSSIYLCSVPRLAGLSPGKETQYFGPGTRLLVL.

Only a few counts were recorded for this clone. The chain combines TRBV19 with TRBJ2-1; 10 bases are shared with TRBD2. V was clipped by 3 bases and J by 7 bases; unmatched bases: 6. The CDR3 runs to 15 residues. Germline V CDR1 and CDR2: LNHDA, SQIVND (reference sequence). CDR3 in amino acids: CASSISSGSLNEQFF. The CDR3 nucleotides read TGTGCCAGTAGTATCTCTAGCGGGAGCTTGAATGAGCAGTTCTTC.

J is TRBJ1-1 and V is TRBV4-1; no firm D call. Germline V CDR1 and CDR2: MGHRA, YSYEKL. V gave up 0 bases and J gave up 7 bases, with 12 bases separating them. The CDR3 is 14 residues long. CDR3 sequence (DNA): TGCGCCAGCAGCCAAGAAGGACCTACCCTTGAAGCTTTCTTT. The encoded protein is CASSQEGPTLEAFF.

CDR3 region: CASSEAQGTRNEQFF. CDR3 DNA sequence: TGTGCCAGCAGTGAAGCGCAAGGGACTAGAAATGAGCAGTTCTTC. This sequence joins TRBV6-1 and TRBJ2-1, with 8 bases identical to TRBD2. In germline, CDR1 is MNHNS, CDR2 SASEGT. The CDR3 consists of 15 residues. J gave up 7 bases and V 0 bases, and 5 bases lay outside the gene matches.

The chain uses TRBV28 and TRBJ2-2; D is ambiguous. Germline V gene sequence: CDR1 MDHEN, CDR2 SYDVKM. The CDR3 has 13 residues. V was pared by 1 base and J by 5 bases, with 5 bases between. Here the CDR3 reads CASSLLGTGELFF. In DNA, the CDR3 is TGTGCCAGCAGTTTATTGGGGACCGGGGAGCTGTTTTTT.